This T cell receptor beta chain appears in the sequencing data of a study of breast tumors, draining lymph nodes, adjacent tissues. Findings of the study overall: Luminal-like breast cancer showed significantly higher tumor–nontumor repertoire similarity than basal-like. Tumor repertoires ranked between lymph nodes and nontumor tissue in diversity, with V and J gene preferences. Most tumor T cells seemingly derive from lymph node, then expand in tumor.

TCRdb re-called the multiplex PCR reads through MiXCR, storing one row per CDR3 protein. The table lists 150,000 to 250,000 distinct CDR3 sequences, 25% to 40% of them singletons. This clonotype was seen ten or more times. Its antigen is not known. Breast cancer patients provided tissue from their axillary draining lymph nodes. The CDR3 has 14 amino acids. Trimming took 1 base from V and 5 from J, leaving 8 bases between them. Germline V lookup: CDR1 SEHNR, CDR2 FQNEAQ (reference sequence). Material: axillary lymph node tissue. This clonotype was sampled from a female donor with breast cancer. Some clones in this sample may be carry-over from other donors' samples. The genes are TRBV7-9 and TRBJ2-2; D call uncertain. This CDR3 reads CASSLGVWTGELFF. The CDR3 region has the DNA TGTGCCAGCAGCTTAGGTGTTTGGACCGGGGAGCTGTTTTTT.